This TCR beta chain was obtained from a study of blood T cell repertoires in COVID-19. Here immunoSEQ multiplex PCR was the method, and the copy in TCRdb shows in-frame clones only, minus some. The sample has roughly 84,000 clones; around 82% are singletons. The source material was peripheral blood. This TCR came from a man aged 60 to 75 with COVID-19, enrolled during active disease.

This CDR3 reads CASSLRPGGSDSYNEQFF. The DNA of the CDR3 is TGTGCCAGCAGCTTAAGGCCCGGGGGGAGTGACTCCTACAATGAGCAGTTCTTC. J is TRBJ2-1 and V is TRBV7-3; 7 nucleotides align to TRBD2. V trimming: 1 base; J trimming: 0 bases; junction bases outside the gene matches: 9. Per germline, CDR1 SGHTA and CDR2 FQGTGA. This CDR3 has 18 amino acids.